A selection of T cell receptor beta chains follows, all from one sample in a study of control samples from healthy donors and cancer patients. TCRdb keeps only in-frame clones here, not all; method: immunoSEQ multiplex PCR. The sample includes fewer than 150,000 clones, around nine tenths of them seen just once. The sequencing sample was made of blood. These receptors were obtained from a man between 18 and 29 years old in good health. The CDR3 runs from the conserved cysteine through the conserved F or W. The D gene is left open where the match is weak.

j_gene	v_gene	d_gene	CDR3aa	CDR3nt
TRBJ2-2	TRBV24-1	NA	CATSDFASTNTGELFF	TGTGCCACCAGTGATTTTGCCAGCACCAACACCGGGGAGCTGTTTTTT
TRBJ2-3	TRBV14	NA	CASSPGQNLLTDTQYF	TGTGCCAGCAGCCCGGGGCAGAACCTCCTCACAGATACGCAGTATTTT
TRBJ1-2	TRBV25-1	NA	CASSIGPRGGYTF	TGTGCCAGCAGTATAGGACCTCGGGGTGGCTACACCTTC
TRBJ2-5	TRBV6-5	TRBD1	CATTPTGGRETQYF	TGTGCCACCACGCCGACAGGGGGGAGGGAGACCCAGTACTTC
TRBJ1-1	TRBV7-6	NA	CASSPSLGQGDTEAFF	TGTGCCAGCAGCCCCAGCCTGGGGCAGGGAGATACTGAAGCTTTCTTT
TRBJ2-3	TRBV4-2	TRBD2	CASSQGGREGDTQYF	TGTGCCAGCAGCCAAGGGGGTCGGGAGGGAGATACGCAGTATTTT
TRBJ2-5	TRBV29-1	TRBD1	CSARDRGRQETQYF	TGCAGCGCACGGGACAGGGGGAGGCAAGAGACCCAGTACTTC
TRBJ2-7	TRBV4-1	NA	CASSQDHRTAREQYF	TGCGCCAGCAGCCAAGATCATAGGACCGCAAGGGAGCAGTACTTC
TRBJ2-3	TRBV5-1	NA	CASSLPGELDTQYF	TGCGCCAGCAGCTTGCCAGGGGAGTTGGATACGCAGTATTTT
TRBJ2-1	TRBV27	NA	CASRGEGSEQFF	TGTGCCAGCAGAGGCGAGGGGAGTGAGCAGTTCTTC
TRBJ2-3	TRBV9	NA	CASSVFDTDTQYF	TGTGCCAGCAGCGTCTTCGACACAGATACGCAGTATTTT
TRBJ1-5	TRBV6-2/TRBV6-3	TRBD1	CASSLDRGSTQPQHF	TGTGCCAGCAGTTTGGACAGGGGGTCCACTCAGCCCCAGCATTTT